This T cell receptor (beta chain) was identified in a study of T cell responses to AZD1222 COVID-19 vaccine (dated by TCRdb to 2020 to 2022). With respect to the entire study: AZD1222 recipients with second doses at about 4 weeks or about 12 weeks were pooled, because spike-specific TCR depth and breadth did not differ between schedules. Trial participants were enrolled by age into 18-55, 56-69 and 70-plus year subgroups, with roughly 160, 29 and 62 TCR-sequenced participants respectively. TCR sequencing covered about 230 trial participants: 200 to 210 given two doses of AZD1222 and approximately 26 given two doses of MenACWY control vaccine.

As for this clone: The specificity of this receptor is unknown. Base qualities were left out, and no much larger clone turns up one base away.

What the research found in general, with its limitations: Only five to seven AZD1222 recipients were SARS-CoV-2 seropositive at baseline, limiting conclusions about previously exposed vaccinees. Epitopes outside the regions mutated in the B.1.351 and B.1.1.7 variants were reportedly recognized by nearly half of the unique spike-specific TCRs. After two AZD1222 doses, both the breadth and the depth of spike-specific TCRs were significantly higher than at day 0 and than in MenACWY recipients. Participants were mostly white British, with more females than males. The authors suggested clonal diversity may have been underestimated. The 56-69-year group was small, and its depth increase did not reach significance, likely because of low power. Because no day 14 peak-response samples were available, repertoires were characterized only after the peak T cell response. The vaccine-associated CD4 TCRs covered the entire spike protein, and the dominant responses fell in regions 160-218 and 743-854.

The CDR3 regions of human TCRbeta chains were analyzed by immunosequencing. As for how the authors treated the data: TCRs in the repertoires were matched against a reference library of SARS-CoV-2-specific TCRs that had been generated with the MIRA antigen-specificity platform. Breadth meant the fraction of unique TCRs that were SARS-CoV-2-associated, whereas depth meant the fraction of total T cells that were SARS-CoV-2-associated. Using the MIRA data, each spike-specific TCR was mapped to the spike region that the TCR reacts to and placed in a CD4 or CD8 class. Log10-transformed breadth and depth values were compared by one-way ANOVA with Sidak's multiple comparisons tests. The table comes from immuneACCESS by way of TCRdb, which keeps in-frame sequences with V and J called. Part of the clones is missing from these tables; in studies checked, under half for an unresolved V gene and the rest for unknown reasons. V and J calls and clone size are given by that table; D and trimming were obtained from the DNA. Within this sample are around 140,000 clones, with over 85% of them counted one time only. Around 1.7% of the sample rests with the top ten.

Taken from the germline V gene (reference sequence), the CDR1 and CDR2 loops are SEHNR and FQNEAQ. The CDR3 holds 11 amino acids from the cysteine to the phenylalanine. The only DNA kept is the CDR3, 33 bases in frame from the first base. The trim is 5 bases for V and 4 bases for J, with a gap of 5 bases between the germline ends. This sample's time point label indicates: baseline before first vaccination. Vaccinee samples came from UK trials COV001 and COV002, including a single-blind randomized controlled phase 2/3 trial of AZD1222 (ChAdOx1 nCoV-19) in healthy adults. For TCRbeta chain sequencing, PBMC samples from trial participants were taken at day 0 and at day 28 after the second dose.

This specimen consisted of peripheral blood, obtained on day 0 of AZD1222 vaccination. The V gene is TRBV7-9 and the J gene is TRBJ2-5, with the D gene too uncertain to name. The receptor was derived from an adult in good health. The nucleotide sequence reads TGTGCCAGCAGCCACTCAGAGACCCAGTACTTC. It translates to CASSHSETQYF.